The 10 T cell receptor beta chains listed next were all sequenced from one sample in a study of blood T cell repertoires in COVID-19. TCRdb's table, derived via immunoSEQ multiplex PCR, lists solely in-frame clones and lacks some. The data show 100,000 to 150,000 clones, 80% to 95% seen once. Sequencing input: peripheral blood. Receptors were obtained from a man aged 50 or older with COVID-19, enrolled during active disease.

On this clone itself: Other nucleotide sequences in the sample specify the same CDR3. This chain uses TRBV4-3 with TRBJ1-4, with TRBD1 identical over 9 bases. V lost 1 base to trimming and J lost 7 bases; unmatched junction nucleotides: 1. CDR3 length: 14 amino acids. Germline CDR1 reads LGHNA; CDR2 reads YSLEER. The CDR3 DNA reads TGCGCCAGCAGCCAAGGACAGGGGGGTGAAAAACTGTTTTTT. Protein sequence: CASSQGQGGEKLFF.

This clone has just one count. The chain employs TRBV5-1 and TRBJ2-6; 9 bases line up with TRBD1. The V and J ends lost 2 bases and 2 bases, in that order; junction bases with no gene match: 8. This CDR3 is 18 amino acids long. In germline, CDR1 is SGHRS, CDR2 YFSETQ. The CDR3 sequence is CASSFRDRVITGANVLTF. Written as DNA, the CDR3 is TGCGCCAGCAGCTTCCGGGACAGGGTCATCACTGGGGCCAACGTCCTGACTTTC.

The chain recombines TRBV28 with TRBJ1-5; D may be TRBD1 (6 bases). Trimming removed 4 bases at V and 6 bases at J, with 13 bases between. The CDR3 has 14 residues. In germline, CDR1 is MDHEN, CDR2 SYDVKM. CDR3 sequence: CASSSSGVGQPQHF. The CDR3 nucleotides are TGTGCCAGCAGTTCATCAGGGGTCGGTCAGCCCCAGCATTTT.

The chain combines TRBV6-5 with TRBJ2-5, with a weak D call TRBD1 (6 bases). Trimming pared 5 bases from V and 3 bases from J, leaving 16 bases between. This CDR3 contains 15 residues. Germline V lookup: CDR1 MNHEY, CDR2 SVGAGI. In nucleotides, the CDR3 is TGTGCCAGCAGTATGGGGGCAGGGCCGAAAGAGACCCAGTACTTC. Amino acids: CASSMGAGPKETQYF.

V is TRBV28 and J is TRBJ1-4, with TRBD1 identical over 8 bases. The germline CDR1 and CDR2 sequences are MDHEN and SYDVKM. Trimming cost V 4 bases and J 6 bases; bases outside gene matches: 4. The CDR3 sequence is 14 residues long. CDR3 sequence: CASSSRGLDEKLFF. DNA for the CDR3: TGTGCCAGCAGTTCCAGGGGGCTCGATGAAAAACTGTTTTTT. The whole variable domain, remainder taken from reference TRBV28 and TRBJ1-4, is DVKVTQSSRYLVKRTGEKVFLECVQDMDHENMFWYRQDPGLGLRLIYFSYDVKMKEKGDIPEGYSVSREKKERFSLILESASTNQTSMYLCASSSRGLDEKLFFGSGTQLSVL.

There are a few counts of this clone. The chain carries TRBV14 and TRBJ2-7; no reliable D call. Trimming took 4 bases from V and 6 from J, leaving 10 bases between them. Germline CDR1 SGHDN, CDR2 FVKESK. CDR3 length: 12 residues. CDR3 sequence: CASSRSGGEQYF. The CDR3 DNA follows: TGTGCCAGCAGCCGGTCAGGTGGCGAGCAGTACTTC.

J is TRBJ1-5 and V is TRBV30; no definite D call. The CDR3 runs 14 residues. With 2 bases removed from V and 0 bases from J, the gap between germline ends came to 8 bases. From germline, CDR1 is GTSNPN and CDR2 SVGIG (reference sequence). In nucleotides, the CDR3 is TGTGCCTGGAGTCTCTCACATAGCAATCAGCCCCAGCATTTT. Residues: CAWSLSHSNQPQHF. Full variable domain (outside the CDR3, taken from reference TRBV30 and TRBJ1-5): SQTIHQWPATLVQPVGSPLSLECTVEGTSNPNLYWYRQAAGRGLQLLFYSVGIGQISSEVPQNLSASRPQDRQFILSSKKLLLSDSGFYLCAWSLSHSNQPQHFGDGTRLSIL.

V and J are TRBV6-2 or TRBV6-3 and TRBJ2-7, with 13 bases that match TRBD2. Trimming at V came to 6 bases and at J to 2 bases, leaving 13 bases not matched to a gene. This CDR3 is 18 amino acids long. The V gene's germline CDR1 is MNHEY and CDR2 SVGEGT. CDR3 in DNA: TGTGCCAGCAGCGAAGGACTAGCGGGAGTTAACAACCCCTACGAGCAGTACGTC. Protein sequence: CASSEGLAGVNNPYEQYV.

V and J are TRBV12-3 or TRBV12-4 and TRBJ1-6, with 9 bases lining up with TRBD1. The junction had 0 bases not matched to a gene; V was cut back by 5 bases and J by 7 bases. This CDR3 is 13 amino acids long. CDR3 in amino acids: CASSGQGNSPLHF. The CDR3 nucleotides read TGTGCCAGCAGTGGACAGGGGAATTCACCCCTCCACTTT.

The rearrangement links TRBV29-1 to TRBJ2-1, with TRBD2 identical over 7 bases. The CDR3 spans 13 residues. V dropped 3 bases and J dropped 8; count of bases not matched to a gene: 7. Per germline, CDR1 SQVTM and CDR2 ANQGSEA. The CDR3 protein is CSVEGGSRDEQFF. The CDR3 region has the DNA TGCAGCGTTGAGGGCGGGAGTAGGGATGAGCAGTTCTTC.